This is a list of T cell receptor beta chains from one sample in a study of blood T cell repertoires in COVID-19. Data came from immunoSEQ multiplex PCR; TCRdb stores just in-frame clones and leaves some out. The sample holds 300,000 to 400,000 clones, about 87% seen once. The sample consisted of peripheral blood. The source is a woman aged 55-70 years with COVID-19, enrolled during active disease. The CDR3 runs from the conserved cysteine through the conserved F or W. Each record gives: V gene, clone size, D gene, J gene, CDR3 DNA, CDR3 protein. A D gene is named only where the DNA matches it firmly. Where a row states a size, it is once, few, many or the class of an expanded clone; other rows omit it.

v_call: TRBV6-2/TRBV6-3
clone_size: NA
d_call: NA
j_call: TRBJ1-5
cdr3_nt: TGTGCCAGCAGTCAAACCGGACAGCGCTATAGCAATCAGCCCCAGCATTTT
cdr3_aa: CASSQTGQRYSNQPQHF

v_call: TRBV5-1
clone_size: NA
d_call: NA
j_call: TRBJ2-7
cdr3_nt: TGCGCCAGCAGCTTGAGACAGCGCTACGAGCAGTACTTC
cdr3_aa: CASSLRQRYEQYF

v_call: TRBV5-6
clone_size: once
d_call: TRBD1
j_call: TRBJ1-2
cdr3_nt: TGTGCCAGCAGCCAGCAGGGGACAGGGGAGCGCTATGGCTACACCTTC
cdr3_aa: CASSQQGTGERYGYTF

v_call: TRBV6-5
clone_size: few
d_call: TRBD1
j_call: TRBJ1-1
cdr3_nt: TGTGCCAGCAGCCGACAGGGGGCGGGCACTGAAGCTTTCTTT
cdr3_aa: CASSRQGAGTEAFF

v_call: TRBV6-6
clone_size: NA
d_call: NA
j_call: TRBJ1-2
cdr3_nt: TGTGCCAGCAGATCGACAGAAAACTATGGCTACACCTTC
cdr3_aa: CASRSTENYGYTF

v_call: TRBV7-6
clone_size: NA
d_call: NA
j_call: TRBJ2-6
cdr3_nt: TGTGCCAGCAGCTCCCTCTTAGGACAAGGGCCTTACTCTGGGGCCAACGTCCTGACTTTC
cdr3_aa: CASSSLLGQGPYSGANVLTF

v_call: TRBV5-1
clone_size: once
d_call: TRBD1
j_call: TRBJ1-1
cdr3_nt: TGCGCCAGCAGCTTGGACGACAGGGGCCTGAACACTGAAGCTTTCTTT
cdr3_aa: CASSLDDRGLNTEAFF

v_call: TRBV2
clone_size: NA
d_call: NA
j_call: TRBJ2-7
cdr3_nt: TGTGCCAGCACCTCGGGGTACGAGCAGTACTTC
cdr3_aa: CASTSGYEQYF

v_call: TRBV12-5
clone_size: NA
d_call: TRBD1
j_call: TRBJ1-4
cdr3_nt: TGTGCTAGTAGACAGGGTCTCAATGAAAAACTGTTTTTT
cdr3_aa: CASRQGLNEKLFF

v_call: TRBV5-8
clone_size: NA
d_call: TRBD1
j_call: TRBJ2-7
cdr3_nt: TGTGCCAGTATCTACACAGGGGGCCGGTACGAGCAGTACTTC
cdr3_aa: CASIYTGGRYEQYF

v_call: TRBV6-2/TRBV6-3
clone_size: NA
d_call: TRBD1
j_call: TRBJ1-1
cdr3_nt: TGTGCCAGCAGTTACGGGACAGGGAAAGCTTTCTTT
cdr3_aa: CASSYGTGKAFF

v_call: TRBV6-2/TRBV6-3
clone_size: NA
d_call: NA
j_call: TRBJ2-7
cdr3_nt: TGTGCCAGCAGTTACGACAGGGGAGGGAACTACGAGCAGTACTTC
cdr3_aa: CASSYDRGGNYEQYF

v_call: TRBV27
clone_size: NA
d_call: NA
j_call: TRBJ2-7
cdr3_nt: TGTGCCAGCACCATACGGGGCGGGGCCCACGAGCAGTACTTC
cdr3_aa: CASTIRGGAHEQYF

v_call: TRBV28
clone_size: once
d_call: NA
j_call: TRBJ1-2
cdr3_nt: TGTGCCAGCAGTTTTTTCGGGACAACTACCACCTATGGCTACACCTTC
cdr3_aa: CASSFFGTTTTYGYTF

v_call: TRBV12-5
clone_size: NA
d_call: NA
j_call: TRBJ2-1
cdr3_nt: TGTGCTAGTGGTACGCGCAATGAGCAGTTCTTC
cdr3_aa: CASGTRNEQFF

v_call: TRBV19
clone_size: NA
d_call: TRBD2
j_call: TRBJ2-3
cdr3_nt: TGTGCCAGTAGTAGGCTAGCGGGGTTCACAGATACGCAGTATTTT
cdr3_aa: CASSRLAGFTDTQYF

v_call: TRBV6-4
clone_size: NA
d_call: TRBD2
j_call: TRBJ2-3
cdr3_nt: TGTGCCAGCGGGCCTAGCGGTGGCAACACAGATACGCAGTATTTT
cdr3_aa: CASGPSGGNTDTQYF

v_call: TRBV5-4
clone_size: NA
d_call: TRBD1
j_call: TRBJ2-2
cdr3_nt: TGTGCCAGCCGGGACAGGGGTATGATAGGGGAGCTGTTTTTT
cdr3_aa: CASRDRGMIGELFF

v_call: TRBV5-1
clone_size: NA
d_call: NA
j_call: TRBJ1-1
cdr3_nt: TGCGCCAGCAGCTTGGACGGTATGAACACTGAAGCTTTCTTT
cdr3_aa: CASSLDGMNTEAFF